The T cell receptor beta chain under discussion was sequenced for a study of tumor and adjacent non-tumor tissue in lung cancer. Overall study context: There were around eleven adenocarcinoma, a couple of squamous cell carcinoma and 1 small cell lung cancer cases. The patients, roughly eleven men and 5 women, were roughly 30 to 80 with stage I to III disease. On average, productive TCRbeta reads reached about 4 million per sample.

This CDR3 is built from 12 residues. Trimming stripped 4 bases from V and 2 bases from J, with 9 bases between. Per germline, CDR1 DFQATT and CDR2 SNEGSKA (reference sequence). General observations from the study: TCR diversity was significantly greater in tumor than normal lung tissue.

RNA was extracted from bulk tissue without any cell sorting. TCRbeta libraries were built with three rounds of nested PCR, modified from ARM-PCR. TCRdb processed the multiplex PCR reads anew with MiXCR; each CDR3 protein has one entry. Of around 200,000 distinct CDR3 sequences listed, over 55% are singletons. A note on this clonotype: Antigen specificity is unknown. A read error is possible here, since a much larger clone lies one base away. No conserved phenylalanine or tryptophan is present at the end of the CDR3, so a read error is the likely explanation.

The receptor comes from a man aged 55-75 years with non-small cell lung cancer. The rearrangement joins TRBV20-1 to TRBJ2-7; D gene ambiguous. Source material: lung tumor tissue. This CDR3 is CSATRDTYEQYI. The CDR3 nucleotides read TGCAGTGCTACTAGGGATACCTACGAGCAGTACATC.